This TCR beta chain emerged from a study of T cells in Graves' hyperthyroidism and ophthalmopathy. Hyperthyroidism in the patients, aged 18 to 65, was newly diagnosed and under 2 months in duration. The diagnoses drew upon clinical symptoms, serum thyroxine and TRAb, thyroid ultrasound and orbital computed tomography. Using RNA transcripts as the source, TCR beta CDR3 regions were amplified. HTBI primers were the set used in a first-round RT-PCR of the TCR CDR3. From the multiplex PCR reads, TCRdb called clonotypes with MiXCR, one entry per CDR3 protein. In the table there are approximately 560,000 distinct CDR3 sequences, 46% of which are singletons. Study-wide results and limits: In simple terms, a model built on 13 V-J features told ophthalmopathy apart from stable hyperthyroidism. Blood also showed most of the thyroid clonotypes that were expanded above 0.001.

This CDR3 has 15 residues. Trimming pared 4 bases from V and 7 bases from J, leaving 15 bases between. CDR1 is SGHDT and CDR2 is YYEEEE in the germline V gene. This clonotype was observed a few times. Its matching antigen is unknown. The sample taken for sequencing was peripheral blood or thyroid tissue (not recorded which). The TCR originated in a woman under 30 with Graves' hyperthyroidism. The genes are TRBV5-6 and TRBJ1-6, with D perhaps matching TRBD1 (6 bases). The chain's CDR3 is CASSPQGPGNSPLHF. The CDR3 bases are TGTGCCAGCAGCCCACAGGGACCCGGGAATTCACCCCTCCACTTT.